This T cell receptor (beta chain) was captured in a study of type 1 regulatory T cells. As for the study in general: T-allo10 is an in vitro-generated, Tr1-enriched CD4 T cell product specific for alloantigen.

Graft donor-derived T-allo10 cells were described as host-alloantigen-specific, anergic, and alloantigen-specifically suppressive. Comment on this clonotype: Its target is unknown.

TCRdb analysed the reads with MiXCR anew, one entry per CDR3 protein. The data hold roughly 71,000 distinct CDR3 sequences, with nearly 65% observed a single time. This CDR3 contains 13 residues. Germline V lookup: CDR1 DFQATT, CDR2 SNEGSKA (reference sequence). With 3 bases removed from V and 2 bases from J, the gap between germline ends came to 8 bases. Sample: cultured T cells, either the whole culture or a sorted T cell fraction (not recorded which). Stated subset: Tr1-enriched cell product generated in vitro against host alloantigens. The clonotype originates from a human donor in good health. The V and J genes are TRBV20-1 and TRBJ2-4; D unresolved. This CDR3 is CSASRWTKNIQYF. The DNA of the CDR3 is TGCAGTGCTAGTCGGTGGACCAAAAACATTCAGTACTTC.